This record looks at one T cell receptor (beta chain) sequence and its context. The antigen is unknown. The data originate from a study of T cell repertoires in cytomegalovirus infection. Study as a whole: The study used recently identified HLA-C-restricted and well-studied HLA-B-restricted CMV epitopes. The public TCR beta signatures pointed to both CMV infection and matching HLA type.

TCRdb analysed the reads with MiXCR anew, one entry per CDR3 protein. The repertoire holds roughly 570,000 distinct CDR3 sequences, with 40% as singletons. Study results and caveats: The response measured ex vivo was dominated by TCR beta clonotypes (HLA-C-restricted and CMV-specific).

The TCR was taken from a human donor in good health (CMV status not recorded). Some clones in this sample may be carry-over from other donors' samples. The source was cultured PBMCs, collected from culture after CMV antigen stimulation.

The CDR3 coding sequence is TGTGCCAGCAGGAAAACTAGAGGGGGGCCTGGAGAGCAGTACTTC. The encoded protein is CASRKTRGGPGEQYF. The rearrangement joins TRBV6-2 or TRBV6-3 to TRBJ2-7; D is possibly TRBD1 or TRBD2 (6 bases each). There are 15 residues in the CDR3. Trimming left V 6 bases short and J 7 bases short, with 22 bases between. Germline CDR1 reads MNHEY; CDR2 reads SVGEGT.